These 12 T cell receptor beta chains share one sample of origin, sequenced in a study of T cell repertoires in cytomegalovirus infection. Using its own MiXCR run on the reads, TCRdb lists one record per CDR3 protein. This sample has 740,000 or so distinct CDR3 sequences, with approximately 34% found just once. The source material was PBMCs. Source of these receptors: a human donor in good health (CMV status not recorded). Some clones in this sample may be carry-over from other donors' samples.

This clonotype appeared a single time. The rearrangement joins TRBV28 to TRBJ2-5, with D possibly being TRBD1 (5 bases). Germline CDR1 is MDHEN and CDR2 is SYDVKM. V lost 6 bases, J lost 2 bases, and 22 bases lay in between. The CDR3 is 17 residues long. Here the CDR3 DNA reads TGTGCCAGCAGCCCCAACCCAGCAGGGATGGTACAAGAGACCCAGTACTTC. The encoded protein is CASSPNPAGMVQETQYF.

The rearrangement links TRBV10-3 to TRBJ2-1; maybe TRBD2 (6 bases). Germline-derived CDR1 and CDR2 are ENHRY and SYGVKD. Trimming took off 7 bases at V and 5 bases at J, with 15 bases between the two ends. This CDR3 has 14 amino acids. In DNA, the CDR3 is TGTGCCATCAAGAGGCCGGGACTCGACAATGAGCAGTTCTTC. It specifies CAIKRPGLDNEQFF.

This clonotype has more than one count but fewer than ten. The chain employs TRBV12-3 or TRBV12-4 and TRBJ2-1; 13 bases are shared with TRBD2. The CDR3 has 18 amino acids. V gave up 5 bases and J gave up 1 base; unmatched junction bases: 8. CDR3 residues: CASSTGTSGMASYNEQFF. The CDR3 coding sequence is TGTGCCAGCAGTACCGGGACTAGCGGGATGGCGTCCTACAATGAGCAGTTCTTC.

V gene TRBV19 combines with J gene TRBJ1-1; 8 bases agree with TRBD1. V shed 7 bases, J shed 5 bases, and the junction held 6 bases outside the gene matches. Germline CDR1 reads LNHDA; CDR2 reads SQIVND (reference sequence). The CDR3 length is 13 residues. DNA of the CDR3: TGTGCCAGTATTTACAGGGGGGAGACTGAAGCTTTCTTT. This encodes CASIYRGETEAFF.

Only a few counts were recorded for this clonotype. This chain links TRBV27 with TRBJ1-5; 7 bases fit TRBD1. The V gene's germline CDR1 is MNHEY and CDR2 SMNVEV (reference sequence). This CDR3 spans 19 amino acids. V dropped 4 bases and J dropped 0; count of bases not matched to a gene: 15. CDR3 nucleotides: TGTGCCAGCAGTTCAACTCCGCCCCGGGACAGATATAGCAATCAGCCCCAGCATTTT. This sequence encodes CASSSTPPRDRYSNQPQHF.

This clonotype was found a few times. This chain uses TRBV6-2 or TRBV6-3 with TRBJ2-5; 9 bases match TRBD2. Germline V gene lookup returns CDR1 MNHEY and CDR2 SVGEGT. V shed 11 bases, J shed 4 bases, and the junction held 14 bases outside the gene matches. The CDR3 has 15 amino acids. CDR3 amino acids: CALSPGGRVAETQYF. In DNA, the CDR3 is TGTGCCCTGTCACCCGGCGGGAGGGTGGCAGAGACCCAGTACTTC.

In its sample, this clonotype was seen a few times. The J gene is TRBJ1-4, the V gene TRBV29-1, with TRBD1 matching 7 bases. The germline gives CDR1 SQVTM, CDR2 ANQGSEA. This CDR3 comprises 12 residues. The V segment lost 1 base and the J segment 8 bases; nucleotides outside the gene matches: 1. Here the CDR3 DNA reads TGCAGCGTTGAAGGGACAGGCGAAAAACTGTTTTTT. Translating gives CSVEGTGEKLFF. The full variable domain, its missing parts supplied by reference TRBV29-1 and TRBJ1-4, is SAVISQKPSRDICQRGTSLTIQCQVDSQVTMMFWYRQQPGQSLTLIATANQGSEATYESGFVIDKFPISRPNLTFSTLTVSNMSPEDSSIYLCSVEGTGEKLFFGSGTQLSVL.

This clonotype was counted between two and nine times. The chain joins TRBV4-1 to TRBJ2-5; the D is unclear. CDR1 and CDR2 from the germline V gene are MGHRA and YSYEKL. The CDR3 totals 15 residues. V shed 0 bases and J shed 5 bases, with 13 bases lying between them. This chain's CDR3 is CASSQDRGSRETQYF. As DNA, the CDR3 is TGCGCCAGCAGCCAAGATCGCGGAAGCAGGGAGACCCAGTACTTC.

This clonotype was recorded a few times. The chain uses TRBV27 and TRBJ2-5; 9 positions match TRBD1. V was pared by 5 bases and J by 7 bases, with 11 bases of the junction left unmatched. This CDR3 region has 15 residues. Germline-derived CDR1 and CDR2 are MNHEY and SMNVEV (reference sequence). The CDR3 nucleotides read TGTGCCAGCAGTGGAGGAGGACAGGGGAGGAGGACCCAGTACTTC. Protein product: CASSGGGQGRRTQYF.

The V gene is TRBV6-8, the J gene TRBJ2-1, with 12 bases that match TRBD2. V shed 5 bases, J shed 9 bases, and the junction held 8 bases outside the gene matches. In germline, CDR1 is MNHGY, CDR2 SAAAGT. The CDR3 sequence is 15 residues long. The CDR3 loop reads CASSKLAGGQGEQFF. Here the CDR3 DNA reads TGTGCCAGCAGTAAACTAGCGGGGGGCCAGGGTGAGCAGTTCTTC.

This chain connects TRBV28 to TRBJ2-2; no reliable D call. CDR3 length equals 15 residues. V was pared by 3 bases and J by 1 base, with 9 bases between. Germline CDR1 is MDHEN and CDR2 is SYDVKM. The CDR3 nucleotides read TGTGCCAGCAGTTTTGTAGGGCGGAACACCGGGGAGCTGTTTTTT. Protein: CASSFVGRNTGELFF. Combining the CDR3 with reference TRBV28 and TRBJ2-2 gives the whole variable domain DVKVTQSSRYLVKRTGEKVFLECVQDMDHENMFWYRQDPGLGLRLIYFSYDVKMKEKGDIPEGYSVSREKKERFSLILESASTNQTSMYLCASSFVGRNTGELFFGEGSRLTVL.

As for this clonotype: A much larger clone sits a single nucleotide away, making a read error possible. V is TRBV7-2 and J is TRBJ1-2; 7 nucleotides line up with TRBD1. Per the germline V gene, CDR1 is SGHTA and CDR2 is FQGNSA. This CDR3 comprises 13 residues. As DNA, the CDR3 is TGTGCCAGCAGCGCCGGGACAGAATATGCCTACACCTTC. It yields the protein CASSAGTEYAYTF.